This T cell receptor (beta chain) was retrieved from a study of cytomegalovirus exposure and HLA in healthy donors. Germline V gives CDR1 SGHTA, CDR2 FQGNSA. The CDR3 spans 15 residues. Deletions cut 1 base from V and 5 bases from J, with 15 bases between. In the PCR, 60 Vbeta and 13 Jbeta primers were used. Generated by immunoSEQ multiplex PCR, the TCRdb table keeps only in-frame clones and is missing some. This sample has approximately 130,000 clones, with nearly 85% found just once. The sequence was obtained from a boy younger than 18 in good health and CMV-seronegative. Sequencing input: PBMCs. This chain joins TRBV7-2 and TRBJ2-7; weak D call: TRBD2 (6 bases). CDR3 sequence reads: CASSLVGTGVDEQYF. The CDR3 DNA reads as TGTGCCAGCAGCTTAGTCGGGACGGGGGTCGACGAGCAGTACTTC.